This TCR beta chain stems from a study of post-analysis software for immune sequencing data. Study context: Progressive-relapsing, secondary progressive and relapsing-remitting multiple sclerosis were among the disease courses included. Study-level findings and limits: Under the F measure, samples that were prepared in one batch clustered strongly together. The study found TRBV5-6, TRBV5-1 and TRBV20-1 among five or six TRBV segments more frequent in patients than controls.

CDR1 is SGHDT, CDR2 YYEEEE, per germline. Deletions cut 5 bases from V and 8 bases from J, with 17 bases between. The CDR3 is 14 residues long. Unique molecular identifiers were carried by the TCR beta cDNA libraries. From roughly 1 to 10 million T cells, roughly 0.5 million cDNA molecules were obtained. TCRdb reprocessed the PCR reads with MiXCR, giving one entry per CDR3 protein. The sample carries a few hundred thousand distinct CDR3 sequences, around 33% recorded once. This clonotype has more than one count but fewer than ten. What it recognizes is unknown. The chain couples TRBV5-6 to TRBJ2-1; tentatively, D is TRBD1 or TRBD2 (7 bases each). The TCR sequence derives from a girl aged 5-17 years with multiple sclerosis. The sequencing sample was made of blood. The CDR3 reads CASRRRGGADEQFF. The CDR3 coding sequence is TGTGCCAGCAGACGCAGGGGGGGAGCGGATGAGCAGTTCTTC.